The present T cell receptor beta chain was sequenced within a study of response to subunit inactivated influenza vaccine. Whole-study results and caveats: New T cells are recruited in small numbers by each seasonal influenza vaccination, according to the authors' suggestion.

This CDR3 region has 17 residues. Germline CDR1 SQVTM, CDR2 ANQGSEA. Trimming shortened V by 3 bases and J by 7 bases, and 25 bases separated the two germline ends. Using its own MiXCR run on the RT-PCR reads, TCRdb lists one record per CDR3 protein. This sample yields more than 700,000 distinct CDR3 sequences, of which around 20% are seen a single time; about a tenth belongs to the top ten. This clonotype appeared many times. Antigen specificity is unknown. This specimen was PBMCs from blood, taken less than 6 days after vaccination. This clonotype was obtained from a man aged 50 or older who received an inactivated influenza vaccine. The genes are TRBV29-1 and TRBJ1-5, with D possibly being TRBD1 (5 bases). The CDR3 loop is CSVDYPKIHGPGQPQHF. The CDR3 DNA follows: TGCAGCGTTGACTATCCCAAAATTCACGGACCAGGGCAGCCCCAGCATTTT.